Shown below are 9 T cell receptor beta chains from a single sample sequenced in a study of blood T cell repertoires in COVID-19. TCRdb's table, derived via immunoSEQ multiplex PCR, lists solely in-frame clones and lacks some. The sample shows 150,000 to 200,000 clones, more than 75% of them seen only once. Sequenced sample: PBMCs or T cells enriched from blood (not recorded which). All receptors derive from a woman between 50 and 59 years old with acute COVID-19.

The chain couples TRBV27 to TRBJ2-5; D perhaps matches TRBD2 (6 bases). V lost 7 bases to trimming and J lost 5 bases, with 17 bases between them. The germline gives CDR1 MNHEY, CDR2 SMNVEV (reference sequence). The CDR3 length is 14 residues. This chain's CDR3 is CASNAAGPGETQYF. The CDR3 DNA reads TGTGCCAGCAACGCCGCGGGGCCGGGGGAGACCCAGTACTTC.

This chain's CDR3 is CASSLQGTFNGETQYF. CDR3 DNA sequence: TGCGCCAGCAGCTTACAGGGGACCTTTAATGGGGAGACCCAGTACTTC. This rearrangement joins TRBV5-1 to TRBJ2-5, with TRBD1 matching over 7 bases. CDR3 length equals 16 residues. Trimming cost V 2 bases and J 5 bases; bases outside gene matches: 12. CDR1 SGHRS and CDR2 YFSETQ come from the germline V gene. Variable domain in full (rest from reference TRBV5-1 and TRBJ2-5): KAGVTQTPRYLIKTRGQQVTLSCSPISGHRSVSWYQQTPGQGLQFLFEYFSETQRNKGNFPGRFSGRQFSNSRSEMNVSTLELGDSALYLCASSLQGTFNGETQYFGPGTRLLVL.

The V and J genes are TRBV19 and TRBJ2-5; 8 bases are shared with TRBD1. The length of the CDR3 is 14 residues. Trimming cost V 6 bases and J 3 bases; bases outside gene matches: 6. Per germline, CDR1 LNHDA and CDR2 SQIVND (reference sequence). CDR3 in amino acids: CASRETGVEETQYF. The CDR3 nucleotides are TGTGCCAGTAGGGAGACAGGGGTGGAAGAGACCCAGTACTTC.

The rearrangement links TRBV6-5 to TRBJ1-2, with 8 bases matching TRBD1. J was trimmed by 2 bases and V by 5 bases; bases with no gene match: 7. This CDR3 comprises 15 residues. CDR1 is MNHEY and CDR2 is SVGAGI in the germline V gene. The CDR3 loop is CASSNMDRVNYGYTF. CDR3 nucleotides: TGTGCCAGCAGTAACATGGACAGGGTCAACTATGGCTACACCTTC.

CDR3 amino acids: CASKQVSGNTIYF. The CDR3 bases are TGTGCCAGCAAACAGGTCTCTGGAAACACCATATATTTT. V and J are TRBV3-1 (or the pseudogene TRBV3-2) and TRBJ1-3, with D tentatively TRBD1 (5 bases). Germline V gene sequence: CDR1 LGHDT, CDR2 YNNKEL (reference sequence). This CDR3 has 13 residues. V gave up 7 bases and J gave up 0 bases, with 7 bases separating them.

This chain uses TRBV3-1 (or the pseudogene TRBV3-2) with TRBJ2-2; 9 bases agree with TRBD2. Germline CDR1 LGHDT, CDR2 YNNKEL (reference sequence). After removal of 4 bases from V and 4 bases from J, the junction contained 13 bases not matched to a gene. CDR3 length: 18 amino acids. The CDR3 protein is CASSLRGGAGLGTGELFF. CDR3 coding DNA: TGTGCCAGCAGCCTACGCGGGGGGGCGGGCCTGGGCACCGGGGAGCTGTTTTTT.

CDR3 DNA sequence: TGTGCCAGCAGCCCCCGGACGGTGGAGGGAGGGACCCAGTACTTC. This encodes CASSPRTVEGGTQYF. This chain uses TRBV5-5 with TRBJ2-5; D is perhaps TRBD2 (6 bases). Germline-derived CDR1 and CDR2 are SGHKS and YYEKEE (reference sequence). CDR3 length: 15 amino acids. Trimming left V 4 bases short and J 7 bases short, with 20 bases between. The entire variable domain, with the rest obtained from reference TRBV5-5 and TRBJ2-5, is as follows: DAGVTQSPTHLIKTRGQQVTLRCSPISGHKSVSWYQQVLGQGPQFIFQYYEKEERGRGNFPDRFSARQFPNYSSELNVNALLLGDSALYLCASSPRTVEGGTQYFGPGTRLLVL.

Many counts were recorded for this clone. The chain couples TRBV4-2 to TRBJ1-2; 8 bases are a match to TRBD1. This CDR3 spans 17 amino acids. Germline values: CDR1 LGHNA, CDR2 YNFKEQ. V was pared by 1 base and J by 0 bases, with 7 bases of the junction left unmatched. CDR3 sequence (DNA): TGTGCCAGCAGCCAAGTTTTCCGGGACAGGCCTAACTATGGCTACACCTTC. Translated: CASSQVFRDRPNYGYTF.

This clone was counted a few times. The gene calls are TRBV3-1 (or the pseudogene TRBV3-2) and TRBJ1-1; D gene ambiguous. V lost 4 bases to trimming and J lost 4 bases, with 10 bases between them. From germline, CDR1 is LGHDT and CDR2 YNNKEL (reference sequence). The CDR3 is 13 residues long. CDR3 sequence: CASSPPGLTEAFF. Written as DNA, the CDR3 is TGTGCCAGCAGCCCTCCAGGTCTCACTGAAGCTTTCTTT.